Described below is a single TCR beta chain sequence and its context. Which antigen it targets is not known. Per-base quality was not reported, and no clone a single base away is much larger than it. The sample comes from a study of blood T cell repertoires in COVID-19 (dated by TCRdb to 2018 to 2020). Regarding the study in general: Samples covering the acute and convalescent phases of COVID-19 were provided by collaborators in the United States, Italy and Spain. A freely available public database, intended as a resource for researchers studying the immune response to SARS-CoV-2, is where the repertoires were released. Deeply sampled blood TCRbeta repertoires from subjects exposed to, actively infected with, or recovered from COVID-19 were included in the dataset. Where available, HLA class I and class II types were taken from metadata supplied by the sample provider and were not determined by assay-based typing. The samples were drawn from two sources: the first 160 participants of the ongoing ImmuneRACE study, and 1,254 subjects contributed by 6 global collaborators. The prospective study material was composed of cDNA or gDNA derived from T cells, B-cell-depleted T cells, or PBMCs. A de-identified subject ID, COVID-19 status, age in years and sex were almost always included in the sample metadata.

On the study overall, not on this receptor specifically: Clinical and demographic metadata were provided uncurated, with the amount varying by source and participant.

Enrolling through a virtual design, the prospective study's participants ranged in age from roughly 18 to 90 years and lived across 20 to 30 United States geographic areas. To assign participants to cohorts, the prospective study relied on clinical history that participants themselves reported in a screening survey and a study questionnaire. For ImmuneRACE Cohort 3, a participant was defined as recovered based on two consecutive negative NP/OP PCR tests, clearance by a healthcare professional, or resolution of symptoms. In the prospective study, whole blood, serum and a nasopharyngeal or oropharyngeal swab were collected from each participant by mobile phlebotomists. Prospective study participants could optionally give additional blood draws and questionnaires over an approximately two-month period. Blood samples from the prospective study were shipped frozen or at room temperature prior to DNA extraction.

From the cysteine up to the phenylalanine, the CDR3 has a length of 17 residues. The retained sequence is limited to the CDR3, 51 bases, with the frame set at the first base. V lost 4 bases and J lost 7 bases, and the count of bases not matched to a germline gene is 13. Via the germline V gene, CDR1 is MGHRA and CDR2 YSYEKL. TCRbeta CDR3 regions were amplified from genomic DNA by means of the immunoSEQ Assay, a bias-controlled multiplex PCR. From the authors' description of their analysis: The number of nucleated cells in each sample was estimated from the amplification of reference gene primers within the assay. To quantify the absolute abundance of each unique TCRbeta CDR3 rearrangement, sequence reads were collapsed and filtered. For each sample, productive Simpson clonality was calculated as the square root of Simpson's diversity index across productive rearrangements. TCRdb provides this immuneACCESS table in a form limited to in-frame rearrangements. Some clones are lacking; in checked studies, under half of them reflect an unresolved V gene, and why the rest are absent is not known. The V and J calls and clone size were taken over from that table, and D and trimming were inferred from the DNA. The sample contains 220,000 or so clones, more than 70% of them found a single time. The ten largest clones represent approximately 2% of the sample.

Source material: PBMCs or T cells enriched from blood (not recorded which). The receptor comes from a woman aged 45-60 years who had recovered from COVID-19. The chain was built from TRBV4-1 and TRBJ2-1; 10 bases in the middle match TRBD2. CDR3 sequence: CASSRGGLAALGNEQFF. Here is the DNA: TGCGCCAGCAGCCGAGGCGGACTAGCGGCTCTGGGGAATGAGCAGTTCTTC.